The rows below give T cell receptor beta chains drawn from one sample of a study of blood T cell repertoires in COVID-19. Libraries were prepared by immunoSEQ multiplex PCR; TCRdb keeps only in-frame clonotypes and omits some of them. The repertoire includes 50,000 to 60,000 clones, approximately 88% of them detected once, and under 4% sits in the top ten. Input material: peripheral blood. These receptors originate from a man between 35 and 55 years old with COVID-19, enrolled during active disease. CDR3s include the opening cysteine and the closing phenylalanine or tryptophan. The order of the fields is D gene, CDR3 length, V gene, J gene, CDR3 protein. D genes are given only for firm matches.

d_call: NA; cdr3_length: 12; v_call: TRBV7-9; j_call: TRBJ2-2; cdr3_aa: CASSRETGELFF
d_call: NA; cdr3_length: 15; v_call: TRBV7-9; j_call: TRBJ2-1; cdr3_aa: CASSLVGSSGNEQFF
d_call: TRBD2; cdr3_length: 15; v_call: TRBV7-2; j_call: TRBJ2-7; cdr3_aa: CASSLIGGGALEQYF
d_call: NA; cdr3_length: 13; v_call: TRBV30; j_call: TRBJ2-7; cdr3_aa: CAWSVDTFYEQYF
d_call: NA; cdr3_length: 15; v_call: TRBV19; j_call: TRBJ1-1; cdr3_aa: CASSISAGGNTEAFF
d_call: TRBD1; cdr3_length: 15; v_call: TRBV5-1; j_call: TRBJ2-7; cdr3_aa: CASGPGGTGVYEQYF
d_call: NA; cdr3_length: 14; v_call: TRBV16; j_call: TRBJ1-3; cdr3_aa: CASSQGATGNTIYF
d_call: TRBD1; cdr3_length: 16; v_call: TRBV5-4; j_call: TRBJ2-1; cdr3_aa: CASSSGGRTGGNEQFF
d_call: TRBD1; cdr3_length: 10; v_call: TRBV28; j_call: TRBJ2-7; cdr3_aa: CASSRGQEYF
d_call: TRBD1; cdr3_length: 14; v_call: TRBV9; j_call: TRBJ1-1; cdr3_aa: CASSDRDRGTEAFF
d_call: NA; cdr3_length: 17; v_call: TRBV19; j_call: TRBJ1-3; cdr3_aa: CASSIGAGAVSGNTIYF
d_call: NA; cdr3_length: 17; v_call: TRBV7-8; j_call: TRBJ2-7; cdr3_aa: CASSRTIPSDFSYEQYF
d_call: NA; cdr3_length: 13; v_call: TRBV29-1; j_call: TRBJ1-2; cdr3_aa: CSVEWADSYGYTF
d_call: TRBD1; cdr3_length: 13; v_call: TRBV11-3; j_call: TRBJ1-1; cdr3_aa: CASSSRQGTEAFF
d_call: TRBD1; cdr3_length: 17; v_call: TRBV18; j_call: TRBJ2-5; cdr3_aa: CASSPTSLGQGGETQYF
d_call: NA; cdr3_length: 13; v_call: TRBV6-6; j_call: TRBJ1-3; cdr3_aa: CASSPPGGNTIYF
d_call: NA; cdr3_length: 14; v_call: TRBV4-1; j_call: TRBJ2-7; cdr3_aa: CASSLRDSGYEQYF
d_call: TRBD1; cdr3_length: 17; v_call: TRBV10-3; j_call: TRBJ2-3; cdr3_aa: CAIKKDRGRGDTDTQYF
d_call: NA; cdr3_length: 13; v_call: TRBV7-9; j_call: TRBJ1-1; cdr3_aa: CASSLQVNTEAFF
d_call: NA; cdr3_length: 17; v_call: TRBV25-1; j_call: TRBJ2-3; cdr3_aa: CASSEWKVGASTDTQYF
d_call: TRBD2; cdr3_length: 14; v_call: TRBV5-1; j_call: TRBJ2-7; cdr3_aa: CASSSTSGNLEQYF
d_call: NA; cdr3_length: 14; v_call: TRBV28; j_call: TRBJ1-1; cdr3_aa: CASKPGRVETEAFF
d_call: TRBD1; cdr3_length: 14; v_call: TRBV5-4; j_call: TRBJ2-7; cdr3_aa: CASSSRDRGYEQYF
d_call: NA; cdr3_length: 12; v_call: TRBV11-3; j_call: TRBJ1-2; cdr3_aa: CASSLAGNGYTF
d_call: TRBD2; cdr3_length: 17; v_call: TRBV30; j_call: TRBJ2-1; cdr3_aa: CAWSATRTSGSYNEQFF
d_call: NA; cdr3_length: 13; v_call: TRBV29-1; j_call: TRBJ1-5; cdr3_aa: CSVLGQQNQPQHF
d_call: NA; cdr3_length: 12; v_call: TRBV2; j_call: TRBJ2-1; cdr3_aa: CASSDLYNEQFF
d_call: TRBD1; cdr3_length: 14; v_call: TRBV10-3; j_call: TRBJ2-5; cdr3_aa: CAISNRDRVETQYF
d_call: NA; cdr3_length: 10; v_call: TRBV5-6; j_call: TRBJ1-1; cdr3_aa: CASSLGGPFF
d_call: TRBD2; cdr3_length: 14; v_call: TRBV5-6; j_call: TRBJ2-7; cdr3_aa: CASSLGLGGVEQYF
d_call: NA; cdr3_length: 15; v_call: TRBV5-6; j_call: TRBJ1-2; cdr3_aa: CASSSLQELRSGYTF
d_call: NA; cdr3_length: 12; v_call: TRBV6-5; j_call: TRBJ2-7; cdr3_aa: CASRDQGYEQYF
d_call: TRBD1; cdr3_length: 16; v_call: TRBV6-1; j_call: TRBJ2-5; cdr3_aa: CASSERRTGAWETQYF
d_call: NA; cdr3_length: 12; v_call: TRBV19; j_call: TRBJ1-5; cdr3_aa: CASHRAGEPQHF
d_call: NA; cdr3_length: 16; v_call: TRBV6-4; j_call: TRBJ1-3; cdr3_aa: CASTHLQGRAGNTIYF
d_call: TRBD1; cdr3_length: 15; v_call: TRBV5-5; j_call: TRBJ2-5; cdr3_aa: CASSLEGQVSRTQYF
d_call: TRBD1; cdr3_length: 15; v_call: TRBV7-8; j_call: TRBJ1-2; cdr3_aa: CASSRGTGDFYGYTF
d_call: NA; cdr3_length: 18; v_call: TRBV5-1; j_call: TRBJ2-2; cdr3_aa: CASSLAATSYANTGELFF
d_call: TRBD1; cdr3_length: 13; v_call: TRBV30; j_call: TRBJ1-5; cdr3_aa: CAWGRQGGQPQHF
d_call: TRBD2; cdr3_length: 15; v_call: TRBV27; j_call: TRBJ2-1; cdr3_aa: CASSKLTSGSNEQFF
d_call: NA; cdr3_length: 14; v_call: TRBV19; j_call: TRBJ1-3; cdr3_aa: CASNLAGSGNTIYF
d_call: TRBD1; cdr3_length: 13; v_call: TRBV11-2; j_call: TRBJ2-1; cdr3_aa: CASSFGTGLAQFF
d_call: NA; cdr3_length: 16; v_call: TRBV9; j_call: TRBJ2-3; cdr3_aa: CASSPRQGNRSGTQYF
d_call: NA; cdr3_length: 16; v_call: TRBV5-1; j_call: TRBJ1-1; cdr3_aa: CASSPWVGQSVAEAFF
d_call: TRBD2; cdr3_length: 13; v_call: TRBV12-3/TRBV12-4; j_call: TRBJ2-5; cdr3_aa: CASSGLGVGTQYF
d_call: NA; cdr3_length: 15; v_call: TRBV2; j_call: TRBJ1-5; cdr3_aa: CASSEVDRPYQPQHF
d_call: NA; cdr3_length: 13; v_call: TRBV19; j_call: TRBJ1-2; cdr3_aa: CASNDDTRYGYTF
d_call: TRBD1; cdr3_length: 16; v_call: TRBV9; j_call: TRBJ1-2; cdr3_aa: CASSVAGDRGSAGYTF
d_call: NA; cdr3_length: 13; v_call: TRBV30; j_call: TRBJ1-5; cdr3_aa: CAWSDGGSQPQHF
d_call: TRBD2; cdr3_length: 16; v_call: TRBV9; j_call: TRBJ2-3; cdr3_aa: CASSPGTSGFTDTQYF
d_call: TRBD2; cdr3_length: 15; v_call: TRBV28; j_call: TRBJ2-3; cdr3_aa: CASSTAASGGHTQYF
d_call: TRBD1; cdr3_length: 15; v_call: TRBV24-1; j_call: TRBJ2-5; cdr3_aa: CATSGPTGGQETQYF
d_call: NA; cdr3_length: 16; v_call: TRBV12-5; j_call: TRBJ2-6; cdr3_aa: CASGLVTPGERGVLTF
d_call: NA; cdr3_length: 15; v_call: TRBV13; j_call: TRBJ1-6; cdr3_aa: CASSFRRTANSPLHF
d_call: TRBD1; cdr3_length: 15; v_call: TRBV18; j_call: TRBJ1-1; cdr3_aa: CASSQTGNVDTEAFF
d_call: NA; cdr3_length: 15; v_call: TRBV7-3; j_call: TRBJ2-2; cdr3_aa: CASSLTRTNTGELFF
d_call: TRBD1; cdr3_length: 15; v_call: TRBV5-4; j_call: TRBJ1-1; cdr3_aa: CASSLATGANTEAFF
d_call: TRBD2; cdr3_length: 17; v_call: TRBV5-1; j_call: TRBJ2-1; cdr3_aa: CASSLEPPGLAGREQFF